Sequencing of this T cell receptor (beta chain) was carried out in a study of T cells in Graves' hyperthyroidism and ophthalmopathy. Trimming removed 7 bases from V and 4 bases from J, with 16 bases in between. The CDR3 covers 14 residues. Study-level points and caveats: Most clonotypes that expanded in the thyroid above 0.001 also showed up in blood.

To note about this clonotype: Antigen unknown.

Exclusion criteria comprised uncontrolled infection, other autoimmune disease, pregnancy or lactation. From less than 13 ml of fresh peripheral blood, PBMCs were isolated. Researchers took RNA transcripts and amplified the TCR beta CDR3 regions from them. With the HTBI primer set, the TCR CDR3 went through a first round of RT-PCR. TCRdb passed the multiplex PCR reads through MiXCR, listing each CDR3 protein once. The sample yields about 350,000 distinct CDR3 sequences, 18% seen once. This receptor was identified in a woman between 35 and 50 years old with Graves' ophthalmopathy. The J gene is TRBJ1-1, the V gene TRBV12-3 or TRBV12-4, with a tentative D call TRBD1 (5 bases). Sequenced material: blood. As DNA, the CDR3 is TGTGCCAGCATCTTCATCCCCGGGACCACTGAAGCTTTCTTT. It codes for CASIFIPGTTEAFF.